Given below is one T cell receptor beta chain in context. The antigen remains undetermined. Measured with immunoSEQ multiplex PCR; TCRdb has only the in-frame clones, and not every one. The sample holds approximately 120,000 clones, roughly nine tenths seen once. The entry originates in a study of T cell responses to AZD1222 COVID-19 vaccine. Study conclusions and caveats: Nearly half of spike-specific TCRs reportedly go after variant regions that carry no mutations.

V lost 0 bases and J lost 4; bases outside the gene matches: 13. Germline V gene sequence: CDR1 SEHNR, CDR2 FQNEAQ (reference sequence). There are 18 residues in the CDR3. This rearrangement joins TRBV7-9 to TRBJ1-1; 8 positions agree with TRBD1. The specimen was peripheral blood, collected on day 0 of AZD1222 vaccination. The sequence was obtained from an adult in good health. Here the CDR3 reads CASSLAFAGGREGTEAFF. Written as DNA, the CDR3 is TGTGCCAGCAGCTTAGCGTTCGCAGGGGGCAGAGAGGGCACTGAAGCTTTCTTT.